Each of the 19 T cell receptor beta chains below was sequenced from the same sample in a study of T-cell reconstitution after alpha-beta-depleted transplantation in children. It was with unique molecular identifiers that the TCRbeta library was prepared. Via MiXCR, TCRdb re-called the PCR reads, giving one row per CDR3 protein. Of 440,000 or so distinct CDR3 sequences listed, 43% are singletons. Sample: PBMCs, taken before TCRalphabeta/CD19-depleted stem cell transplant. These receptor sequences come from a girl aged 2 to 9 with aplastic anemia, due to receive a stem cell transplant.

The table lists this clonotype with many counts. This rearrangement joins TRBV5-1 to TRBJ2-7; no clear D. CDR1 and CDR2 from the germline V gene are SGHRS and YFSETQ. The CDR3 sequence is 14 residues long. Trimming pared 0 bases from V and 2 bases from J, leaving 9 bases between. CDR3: CASSLVWGTYEQYF. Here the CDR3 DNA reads TGCGCCAGCAGCTTGGTTTGGGGAACCTACGAGCAGTACTTC.

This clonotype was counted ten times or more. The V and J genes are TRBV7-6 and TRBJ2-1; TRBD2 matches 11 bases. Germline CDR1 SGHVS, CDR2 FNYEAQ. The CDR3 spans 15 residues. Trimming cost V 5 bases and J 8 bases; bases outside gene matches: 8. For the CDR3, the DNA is TGTGCCAGCAGCCCCTTGACTAGCGGGGCGTATGAGCAGTTCTTC. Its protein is CASSPLTSGAYEQFF.

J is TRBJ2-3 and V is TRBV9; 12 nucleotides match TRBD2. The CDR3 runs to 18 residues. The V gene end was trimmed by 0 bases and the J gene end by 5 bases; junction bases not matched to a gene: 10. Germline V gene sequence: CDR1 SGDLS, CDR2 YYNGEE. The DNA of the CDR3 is TGTGCCAGCAGCGTAGGGGTGCCTAGCGGGAGGGCCGGAGATACGCAGTATTTT. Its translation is CASSVGVPSGRAGDTQYF.

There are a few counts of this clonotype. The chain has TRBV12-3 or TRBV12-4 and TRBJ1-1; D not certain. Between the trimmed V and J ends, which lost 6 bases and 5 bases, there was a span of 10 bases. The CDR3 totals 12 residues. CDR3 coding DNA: TGTGCCAGCAGACCCGGGCGGACTGAAGCTTTCTTT. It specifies CASRPGRTEAFF.

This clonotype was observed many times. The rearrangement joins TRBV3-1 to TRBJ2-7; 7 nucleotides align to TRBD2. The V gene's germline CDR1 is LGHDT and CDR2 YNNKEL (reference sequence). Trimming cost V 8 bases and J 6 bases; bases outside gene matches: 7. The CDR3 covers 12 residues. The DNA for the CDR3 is TGTGCCAGCCGAAGGGCGGGAGCCGAGCAGTACTTC. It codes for CASRRAGAEQYF.

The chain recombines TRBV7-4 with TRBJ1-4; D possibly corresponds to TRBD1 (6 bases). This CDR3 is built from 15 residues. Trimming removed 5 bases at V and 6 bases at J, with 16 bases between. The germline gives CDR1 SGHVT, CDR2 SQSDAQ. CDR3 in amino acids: CASSPAGAHDEKLFF. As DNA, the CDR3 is TGTGCCAGCAGCCCAGCAGGGGCGCATGATGAAAAACTGTTTTTT.

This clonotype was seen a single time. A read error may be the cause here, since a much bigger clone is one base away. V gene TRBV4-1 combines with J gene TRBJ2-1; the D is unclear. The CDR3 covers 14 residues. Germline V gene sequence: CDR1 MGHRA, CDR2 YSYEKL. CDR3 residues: CASGQGPVDNEQFF. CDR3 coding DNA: TGCGCCAGCGGCCAAGGCCCGGTAGACAATGAGCAGTTCTTC.

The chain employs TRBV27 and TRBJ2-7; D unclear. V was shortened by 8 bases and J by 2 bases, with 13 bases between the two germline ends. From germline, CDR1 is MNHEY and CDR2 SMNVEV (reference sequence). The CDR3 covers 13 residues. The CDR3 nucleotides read TGTGCCAGCTCAATTGGGGTTACCTACGAGCAGTACTTC. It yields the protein CASSIGVTYEQYF.

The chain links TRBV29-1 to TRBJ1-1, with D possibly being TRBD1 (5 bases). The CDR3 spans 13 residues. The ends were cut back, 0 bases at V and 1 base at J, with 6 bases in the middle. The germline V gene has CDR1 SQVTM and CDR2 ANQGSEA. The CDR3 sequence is CSVEDRANTEAFF. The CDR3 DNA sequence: TGCAGCGTTGAAGACAGGGCGAACACTGAAGCTTTCTTT.

This CDR3 reads CATSDLSTHEQYF. As DNA, the CDR3 is TGTGCCACCAGTGATTTATCCACCCACGAGCAGTACTTC. The chain carries TRBV24-1 and TRBJ2-7; no definite D call. In germline, CDR1 is KGHDR, CDR2 SFDVKD. This CDR3 region has 13 residues. With 1 base removed from V and 5 bases from J, the gap between germline ends came to 8 bases.

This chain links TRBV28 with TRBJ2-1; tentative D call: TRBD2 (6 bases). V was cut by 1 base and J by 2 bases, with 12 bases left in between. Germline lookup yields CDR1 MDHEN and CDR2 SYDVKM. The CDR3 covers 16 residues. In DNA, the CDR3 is TGTGCCAGCAGTTTATCGTCCGGGGGACCCTACAATGAGCAGTTCTTC. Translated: CASSLSSGGPYNEQFF.

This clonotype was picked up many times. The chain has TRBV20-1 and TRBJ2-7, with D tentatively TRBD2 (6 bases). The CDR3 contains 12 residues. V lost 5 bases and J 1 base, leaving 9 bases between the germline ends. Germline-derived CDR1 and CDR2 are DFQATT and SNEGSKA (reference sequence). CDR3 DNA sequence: TGCAGTGCTGGGGGGATTTCCTACGAGCAGTACTTC. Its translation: CSAGGISYEQYF.

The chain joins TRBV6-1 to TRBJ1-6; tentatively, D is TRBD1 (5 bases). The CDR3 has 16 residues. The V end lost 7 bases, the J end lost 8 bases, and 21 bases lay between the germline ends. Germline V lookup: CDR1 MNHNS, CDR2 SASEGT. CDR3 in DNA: TGTGCCAGCACCCACCTAGGGGCAGCGGTTGATTCACCCCTCCACTTT. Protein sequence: CASTHLGAAVDSPLHF.

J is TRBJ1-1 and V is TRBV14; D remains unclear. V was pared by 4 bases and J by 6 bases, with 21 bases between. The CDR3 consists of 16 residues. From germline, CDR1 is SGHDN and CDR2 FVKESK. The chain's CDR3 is CASSLIRSGIRAEAFF. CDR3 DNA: TGTGCCAGCAGCCTAATAAGGTCGGGGATAAGGGCTGAAGCTTTCTTT. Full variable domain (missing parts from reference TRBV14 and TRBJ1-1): EAGVTQFPSHSVIEKGQTVTLRCDPISGHDNLYWYRRVMGKEIKFLLHFVKESKQDESGMPNNRFLAERTGGTYSTLKVQPAELEDSGVYFCASSLIRSGIRAEAFFGQGTRLTVV.

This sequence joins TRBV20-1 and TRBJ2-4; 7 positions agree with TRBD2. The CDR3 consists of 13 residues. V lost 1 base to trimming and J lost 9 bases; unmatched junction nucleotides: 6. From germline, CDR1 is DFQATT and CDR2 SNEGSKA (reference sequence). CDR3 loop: CSARGSGTVIQYF. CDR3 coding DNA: TGCAGTGCTAGAGGGAGCGGGACGGTCATTCAGTACTTC.

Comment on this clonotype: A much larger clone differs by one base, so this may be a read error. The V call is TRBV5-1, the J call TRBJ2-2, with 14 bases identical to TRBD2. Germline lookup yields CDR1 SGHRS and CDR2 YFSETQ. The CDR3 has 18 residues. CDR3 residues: CASSLLTSGRVITGELSF. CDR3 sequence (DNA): TGCGCCAGCAGCTTGTTGACTAGCGGGAGGGTTATCACCGGGGAGCTGTCTTTT.

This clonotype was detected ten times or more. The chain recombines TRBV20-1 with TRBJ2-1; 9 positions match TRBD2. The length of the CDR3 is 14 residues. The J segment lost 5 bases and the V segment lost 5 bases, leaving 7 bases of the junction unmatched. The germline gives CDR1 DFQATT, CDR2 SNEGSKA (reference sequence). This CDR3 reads CSAHGLAMNNEQFF. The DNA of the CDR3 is TGCAGTGCTCACGGACTAGCGATGAACAATGAGCAGTTCTTC.

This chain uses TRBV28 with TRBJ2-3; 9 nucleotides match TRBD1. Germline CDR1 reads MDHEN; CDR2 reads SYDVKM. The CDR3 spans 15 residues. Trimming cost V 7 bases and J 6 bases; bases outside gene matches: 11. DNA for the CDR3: TGTGCCAGCACCCGAGGGGACAGGGAAACCGATACGCAGTATTTT. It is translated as CASTRGDRETDTQYF.

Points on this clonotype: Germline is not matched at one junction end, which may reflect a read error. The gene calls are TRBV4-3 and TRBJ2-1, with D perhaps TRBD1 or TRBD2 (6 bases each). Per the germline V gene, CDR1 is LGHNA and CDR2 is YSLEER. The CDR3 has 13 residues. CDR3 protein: CASSLEGGYEQLF. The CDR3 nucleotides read TGCGCCAGCAGCCTGGAGGGGGGCTATGAGCAGCTCTTC.